Listed below are T cell receptor beta chains from one sample, sequenced in a study of T-cell memory formation after mild COVID-19. One entry per CDR3 protein results from TCRdb running MiXCR on the 5' RACE reads. Of approximately 500,000 distinct CDR3 sequences listed, around 25% were seen once; the top ten hold 12%. What was sequenced was PBMCs or a T cell subset sorted from them (not recorded which). The receptors here all came from an adult woman who had mild COVID-19 (a few samples of this study predate the infection). Cell type and time point are not known. Both conserved end residues are part of each CDR3. The D gene is left open where the match is weak. The listing skips clone size in some rows; elsewhere it reads once, few, many or a size class.

clone size,J gene,D gene,V gene,CDR3 DNA,CDR3 protein
NA,TRBJ1-1,TRBD1,TRBV7-2,TGTGCCAGCATCCCGGACAGGGAGGGTAGCACTGAAGCTTTCTTT,CASIPDREGSTEAFF
NA,TRBJ2-3,TRBD1,TRBV9,TGTGCCAGCGGGACAGGGGGCGGTCACACAGATACGCAGTATTTT,CASGTGGGHTDTQYF
NA,TRBJ1-2,NA,TRBV18,TGTGCCAGCTCACCACCAGGATTGAACTATGGCTACACCTTC,CASSPPGLNYGYTF
many,TRBJ2-5,TRBD2,TRBV24-1,TGTGCCACCAGTTTGGGACTAGCGGCCGCCCAAGAGACCCAGTACTTC,CATSLGLAAAQETQYF
NA,TRBJ2-3,TRBD2,TRBV11-3,TGTGCCAGCAGCTCACGACTAGCAGGCACAGATACGCAGTATTTT,CASSSRLAGTDTQYF
many,TRBJ2-1,NA,TRBV5-1,TGCGCCAGCACCCAAAGGGTAGGGGGGAATGAGCAGTTCTTC,CASTQRVGGNEQFF
once,TRBJ1-1,NA,TRBV11-3,TGTGCCAGCAGCTTAGCGGGACGAGAGAACACTGAAGCTTTCTTT,CASSLAGRENTEAFF
few,TRBJ2-2,TRBD2,TRBV10-3,TGTGCCATCAGTGTGACTAGCGGGGGGGCAGCCGGGGAGCTGTTTTTT,CAISVTSGGAAGELFF
NA,TRBJ2-5,TRBD2,TRBV11-1,TGTGCCAGCAGCTCGGGACTAGCCGGCCGTATCTTC,CASSSGLAGRIF
NA,TRBJ2-6,NA,TRBV20-1,TGCAGTGCTAGAGATCCTGCAGGGGCTGGGGCCAACGTCCTGACTTTC,CSARDPAGAGANVLTF
few,TRBJ2-2,TRBD2,TRBV7-6,TGTGCCAGCACCCTGCTCGGGTTAGCTAGCGGGTCGAACACCGGGGAGCTGTTTTTT,CASTLLGLASGSNTGELFF
few,TRBJ1-2,NA,TRBV12-3/TRBV12-4,TGTGCCGGACGGGGGTGGAATGGCTACACCTTC,CAGRGWNGYTF
few,TRBJ2-7,TRBD2,TRBV19,TGTGCCAGTAGCCTCGGGGGGGGTCTCCCAACCTCCTACGAGCAGTACTTC,CASSLGGGLPTSYEQYF
NA,TRBJ1-4,NA,TRBV28,TGTGCCAGCAGCCCCATAGGGAAATCGAATGAAAAACTGTTTTTT,CASSPIGKSNEKLFF
NA,TRBJ2-7,NA,TRBV6-2/TRBV6-3,TGTGCCAGCAGTAAACCGACAGGATCCTACGAGCAGTACTTC,CASSKPTGSYEQYF
few,TRBJ1-2,NA,TRBV4-1,TGCGCCAGCAGCCAAGATTGGGACAACCTCCCCAACTATGGCTACACCTTC,CASSQDWDNLPNYGYTF
many,TRBJ2-3,TRBD2,TRBV5-1,TGCGCCAGCAGCCCACTAGCGGGGGGGCCTGGCACAGATACGCAGTATTTT,CASSPLAGGPGTDTQYF
NA,TRBJ2-7,NA,TRBV30,TGTGCCTGGGGACCCACCTACGAGCAGTACTTC,CAWGPTYEQYF
NA,TRBJ2-7,NA,TRBV12-2,TGTGCAAGTCGCTTCCCCAGGGGCGCGGGAGCCTACGAGCAGTACTTC,CASRFPRGAGAYEQYF
NA,TRBJ2-3,TRBD2,TRBV2,TGTGCCAGTGGGGGGGTCACGGATACGCAGTATTTT,CASGGVTDTQYF
NA,TRBJ1-4,NA,TRBV19,TGTGCCAGTAGCCAACCGGGGGGAACCGAAAAACTGTTTTTT,CASSQPGGTEKLFF
NA,TRBJ2-2,NA,TRBV15,TGTGCCACCAGCGGAATGTCTACCGGGGAGCTGTTTTTT,CATSGMSTGELFF
NA,TRBJ2-1,TRBD1,TRBV5-1,TGCGCCAGCAGCTTGGAAGGGGGCGTCCACAATGAGCAGTTCTTC,CASSLEGGVHNEQFF
few,TRBJ1-6,NA,TRBV29-1,TGCAGCGTTGACCCCGAGGGGGAGAATTCACCCCTCCACTTT,CSVDPEGENSPLHF
NA,TRBJ1-3,NA,TRBV7-2,TGTGCCAGCAGCTTAGGACAGGTCTCTGGAAACACCATATATTTT,CASSLGQVSGNTIYF
few,TRBJ2-4,NA,TRBV20-1,TGCAGTGTGCCGGGGTACTTAGCCAAAAACATTCAGTACTTC,CSVPGYLAKNIQYF
NA,TRBJ1-5,NA,TRBV12-3/TRBV12-4,TGTGCCAGCAGTTTAGTCGGGGGGTCCCAAACGCCCCAGCATTTT,CASSLVGGSQTPQHF
NA,TRBJ2-1,NA,TRBV16,TGTGCCAGCAGCCAAGATAGCGTTGAGCAGTTCTTC,CASSQDSVEQFF
NA,TRBJ2-4,TRBD1,TRBV7-2,TGTGCCAGCAGCCACCGGGACAGGGGAGTCAACATTCAGTACTTC,CASSHRDRGVNIQYF
NA,TRBJ2-1,NA,TRBV30,TGTGCCTGGAGCGGGGCTTTAGCTATAAGACATGAGCAGTTCTTC,CAWSGALAIRHEQFF
NA,TRBJ1-1,NA,TRBV7-2,TGTGCCAGCAGCTCCTTAAGACAGGCGATTATGAACACTGAAGCTTTCTTT,CASSSLRQAIMNTEAFF
few,TRBJ2-4,TRBD2,TRBV30,TGTGCCTGGACAGGGTCCTCGCGGGGGAACATTCAGTACTTC,CAWTGSSRGNIQYF
few,TRBJ1-5,NA,TRBV23-1,TGCGCCAGCAGTCACCTCAGATCTCGGAATCAGCCCCAGCATTTT,CASSHLRSRNQPQHF
NA,TRBJ2-2,NA,TRBV9,TGTGCCAGCAGCGTAGCAGGGGACTCCGGGGAGCTGTTTTTT,CASSVAGDSGELFF
few,TRBJ1-4,NA,TRBV5-1,TGCGCCAGCAGCTTGGTTACAGGGACCGGCGCCTATGAAAAACTGTTTTTT,CASSLVTGTGAYEKLFF
NA,TRBJ2-3,NA,TRBV7-2,TGTGCCAGCAGCTGGCGACAGACATCAGATACGCAGTATTTT,CASSWRQTSDTQYF
NA,TRBJ2-7,TRBD2,TRBV9,TGTGCCAGCAGCGTAGAGGGGACTACCTACGAGCAGTACTTC,CASSVEGTTYEQYF
few,TRBJ1-2,NA,TRBV3-1,TGTGCCAGCAGCCAAGCGGACAGCTATGGCTACACCTTC,CASSQADSYGYTF
NA,TRBJ2-2,NA,TRBV11-2,TGTGCCAGCAGCTTAGAGGGACACTACACCGGGGAGCTGTTTTTT,CASSLEGHYTGELFF
NA,TRBJ1-2,TRBD1,TRBV20-1,TGCAGTGCTAGGGGACAGACATCCCCGGGTGGCTACACCTTC,CSARGQTSPGGYTF
NA,TRBJ1-2,NA,TRBV5-1,TGCGCCAGCAGCTTGGCACAGGGAGGGGACGGCTACACCTTC,CASSLAQGGDGYTF
few,TRBJ2-5,NA,TRBV4-2,TGTGCCAGCAGCCAAGGTGCTAGCGCAGAGACCCAGTACTTC,CASSQGASAETQYF
few,TRBJ2-7,NA,TRBV7-9,TGTGCCAGCAGGACAGAGACCTACGAGCAGTACTTC,CASRTETYEQYF
many,TRBJ2-7,TRBD1,TRBV7-9,TGTGCCAGCAACTCTGAGGGCAGGGGGCTTTACGAGCAGTACTTC,CASNSEGRGLYEQYF